The present T cell receptor (beta chain) was sequenced within a study of regulatory T cells in long-lasting Graves disease. Study-wide background: Over 5 years of antithyroid drugs with positive TSH receptor antibodies was taken to mean persistent Graves' disease. Study-wide points: TCR diversity in persistent Graves' patients was below that of newly diagnosed ones.

Building the TCR beta libraries relied on iRepertoire HTBI primers, and CDR3 regions underwent Arm-PCR. TCRdb fed the multiplex PCR reads into MiXCR, producing one record per CDR3 protein. The table includes about 430,000 distinct CDR3 sequences, roughly 21% detected once. With respect to this clonotype: Its antigen remains unknown.

Time point specified: persistent/refractory GD, antithyroid drugs over 5 years with positive TRAb. TCR sequences were obtained from RNA taken from PBMCs. Germline V gene lookup returns CDR1 SQVTM and CDR2 ANQGSEA. The CDR3 length is 14 residues. V was pared by 7 bases and J by 0 bases, with 15 bases between. The rearrangement links TRBV29-1 to TRBJ1-1; D call uncertain. This clonotype originated in a female donor with Graves disease. Sequenced material: peripheral blood mononuclear cells (PBMCs), taken when the disease was refractory, from a patient treated with antithyroid drugs. The CDR3 DNA follows: TGCAGCGCAATAGACCGTTTCATGAACACTGAAGCTTTCTTT. This encodes CSAIDRFMNTEAFF.